One sample yielded the 21 T cell receptor beta chains listed below, sequenced in a study of T cell responses to AZD1222 COVID-19 vaccine (dated by TCRdb to the early 2020s). Preparation of the library involved the immunoSEQ multiplex PCR assay. TCRdb holds this immuneACCESS table with in-frame rearrangements only. Some clones are missing; in checked studies, unresolved V genes explain under half, and the rest has no known cause. This sample is represented by 130,000 to 150,000 clones; less than 95% of them were singletons. Roughly 3.1% of the sample goes to the ten largest clones. The meaning of the sample's time point label: baseline before first vaccination. The sample in question was peripheral blood, obtained on day 0 of AZD1222 vaccination. The receptors here all came from an adult in good health.

The genes are TRBV6-2 or TRBV6-3 and TRBJ1-6; 10 bases align to TRBD1. Germline V lookup: CDR1 MNHEY, CDR2 SVGEGT. V was clipped by 0 bases and J by 10 bases; unmatched bases: 9. The CDR3 is made up of 17 amino acids. CDR3: CASSYSMRWTGGSPLHF. The DNA of the CDR3 is TGTGCCAGCAGTTACTCAATGCGGTGGACAGGGGGGTCACCCCTCCACTTT.

The chain links TRBV9 to TRBJ2-7; no clear D gene. V was cut by 0 bases and J by 1 base, with 8 bases left in between. CDR3 length: 14 amino acids. Germline V gene sequence: CDR1 SGDLS, CDR2 YYNGEE. CDR3 protein: CASSVDPGSYEQYF. CDR3 bases: TGTGCCAGCAGCGTAGACCCCGGATCCTACGAGCAGTACTTC.

V is TRBV20-1 and J is TRBJ1-2, with 8 bases aligning to TRBD1. Germline loops: CDR1 DFQATT, CDR2 SNEGSKA (reference sequence). This CDR3 has 14 amino acids. V lost 3 bases and J lost 3; bases outside the gene matches: 6. The CDR3 DNA reads as TGCAGTGCTAGTTGGGGACAGGACTACTATGGCTACACCTTC. This codes for CSASWGQDYYGYTF.

This sequence joins TRBV4-2 and TRBJ1-2; D is uncertain. Germline CDR1 and CDR2: LGHNA and YNFKEQ. The CDR3 extends over 17 amino acids. V gave up 2 bases and J gave up 4 bases, with 20 bases separating them. CDR3 bases: TGTGCCAGCAGCCAACAAACGGGCAGGTCCGACACCTATGGCTACACCTTC. The encoded protein is CASSQQTGRSDTYGYTF.

The chain has TRBV9 and TRBJ1-2; 7 nucleotides align to TRBD1. Per germline, CDR1 SGDLS and CDR2 YYNGEE. J gave up 4 bases and V 1 base, and 7 bases lay outside the gene matches. This CDR3 has 15 residues. The CDR3 DNA is TGTGCCAGCAGCGTAAGGCAGGGGGGAGCCTATGGCTACACCTTC. Its protein is CASSVRQGGAYGYTF.

This chain uses TRBV6-5 with TRBJ1-1, with D unresolved. The CDR3 extends over 11 amino acids. V gave up 6 bases and J gave up 11 bases, with 13 bases separating them. Germline V lookup: CDR1 MNHEY, CDR2 SVGAGI. The CDR3 DNA reads as TGTGCCAGCAGCGGTGGAGAGCGGGCTTTCTTT. Its translation: CASSGGERAFF.

This chain connects TRBV3-1 (or the pseudogene TRBV3-2) to TRBJ1-2; D gene unclear. Germline values: CDR1 LGHDT, CDR2 YNNKEL (reference sequence). The V end was cut by 0 bases, the J end by 0 bases, with 5 bases between. CDR3 length: 14 amino acids. The CDR3 nucleotides are TGTGCCAGCAGCCAAGATCTAACTAACTATGGCTACACCTTC. It is translated as CASSQDLTNYGYTF.

The CDR3 sequence: CASSDFYISSGANVLTF. The DNA of the CDR3 is TGTGCCAGCAGCGACTTTTACATAAGCTCTGGGGCCAACGTCCTGACTTTC. The chain carries TRBV5-6 and TRBJ2-6; D ambiguous. Germline lookup yields CDR1 SGHDT and CDR2 YYEEEE. This CDR3 region has 17 residues. V lost 4 bases and J 0 bases, leaving 14 bases between the germline ends. Supplemented by reference TRBV5-6 and TRBJ2-6, the full variable domain reads DAGVTQSPTHLIKTRGQQVTLRCSPKSGHDTVSWYQQALGQGPQFIFQYYEEEERQRGNFPDRFSGHQFPNYSSELNVNALLLGDSALYLCASSDFYISSGANVLTFGAGSRLTVL.

V and J are TRBV30 and TRBJ2-1; 9 positions agree with TRBD1. V lost 7 bases and J lost 0; bases outside the gene matches: 13. Germline CDR1 and CDR2: GTSNPN and SVGIG (reference sequence). The length of the CDR3 is 17 residues. CDR3: CASGTGFELPSYNEQFF. CDR3 in DNA: TGTGCCTCCGGGACAGGGTTTGAACTCCCCTCCTACAATGAGCAGTTCTTC.

The V call is TRBV7-9, the J call TRBJ2-1; 7 positions agree with TRBD1. This CDR3 region has 15 residues. V was pared by 5 bases and J by 3 bases, with 7 bases of the junction left unmatched. The germline CDR1 and CDR2 sequences are SEHNR and FQNEAQ (reference sequence). The DNA for the CDR3 is TGTGCCAGCAGCCCAACCGGGACAGTCTACAATGAGCAGTTCTTC. Amino acid sequence: CASSPTGTVYNEQFF. Drawing the rest from reference TRBV7-9 and TRBJ2-1, the complete variable domain is DTGVSQNPRHKITKRGQNVTFRCDPISEHNRLYWYRQTLGQGPEFLTYFQNEAQLEKSRLLSDRFSAERPKGSFSTLEIQRTEQGDSAMYLCASSPTGTVYNEQFFGPGTRLTVL.

The V and J genes are TRBV5-6 and TRBJ2-2, with TRBD2 matching over 7 bases. With 0 bases clipped from V and 7 bases from J, the junction kept 15 bases outside the gene matches. The CDR3 has 18 amino acids. Germline assignment: CDR1 SGHDT and CDR2 YYEEEE. Written as DNA, the CDR3 is TGTGCCAGCAGCTTGGCGGGAAGTCCCGGGGGGACGATCGGGGAGCTGTTTTTT. It encodes CASSLAGSPGGTIGELFF.

The gene calls are TRBV5-6 and TRBJ2-7; D call uncertain. The CDR3 sequence is 15 residues long. With 0 bases removed from V and 4 bases from J, the gap between germline ends came to 14 bases. CDR1 SGHDT and CDR2 YYEEEE come from the germline V gene. In nucleotides, the CDR3 is TGTGCCAGCAGCTTGGAGTTAGAGTGGGTGTACGAGCAGTACTTC. Its translation: CASSLELEWVYEQYF.

V and J are TRBV30 and TRBJ1-1, with D maybe TRBD1 (6 bases). Between the trimmed V and J ends, which lost 8 bases and 0 bases, there was a span of 16 bases. This CDR3 contains 14 residues. The germline V gene encodes CDR1 GTSNPN and CDR2 SVGIG (reference sequence). The CDR3 spells CALRSGTMNTEAFF. CDR3 DNA: TGTGCCCTACGATCTGGGACAATGAACACTGAAGCTTTCTTT.

The gene calls are TRBV7-9 and TRBJ1-2; no definite D call. The CDR3 length is 13 residues. Germline CDR1 is SEHNR and CDR2 is FQNEAQ (reference sequence). Trimming shortened V by 6 bases and J by 1 base, and 9 bases separated the two germline ends. The CDR3 region is CASSLGINYGYTF. In DNA, the CDR3 is TGTGCCAGCAGTTTGGGTATTAACTATGGCTACACCTTC. Full variable domain (remainder filled in from reference TRBV7-9 and TRBJ1-2): DTGVSQNPRHKITKRGQNVTFRCDPISEHNRLYWYRQTLGQGPEFLTYFQNEAQLEKSRLLSDRFSAERPKGSFSTLEIQRTEQGDSAMYLCASSLGINYGYTFGSGTRLTVV.

The chain couples TRBV6-2 or TRBV6-3 to TRBJ1-1; D remains ambiguous. V dropped 5 bases and J dropped 4 bases, with 11 bases sitting between them. There are 13 residues in the CDR3. Looked up from germline, CDR1 is MNHEY and CDR2 is SVGEGT. The CDR3 reads CASSAAIGTEAFF. The CDR3, as DNA: TGTGCCAGCAGTGCCGCCATAGGCACTGAAGCTTTCTTT.

The chain recombines TRBV7-8 with TRBJ1-5; D ambiguous. The CDR3 sequence is 15 residues long. V was pared by 3 bases and J by 4 bases, with 13 bases between. The germline CDR1 and CDR2 sequences are SGHVS and FQNEAQ. The CDR3: CASSFSRAVNQPQHF. As DNA, the CDR3 is TGTGCCAGCAGCTTCTCTAGGGCCGTTAATCAGCCCCAGCATTTT. The full variable domain, its missing parts supplied by reference TRBV7-8 and TRBJ1-5, is GAGVSQSPRYKVAKRGQDVALRCDPISGHVSLFWYQQALGQGPEFLTYFQNEAQLDKSGLPSDRFFAERPEGSVSTLKIQRTQQEDSAVYLCASSFSRAVNQPQHFGDGTRLSIL.

The V call is TRBV7-9, the J call TRBJ1-4, with 8 bases fitting TRBD1. Unmatched junction bases numbered 6, after V lost 2 bases and J lost 4 bases. The CDR3 covers 16 residues. Germline-derived CDR1 and CDR2 are SEHNR and FQNEAQ (reference sequence). The CDR3 loop reads CASSLLGTGFNEKLFF. The CDR3 DNA sequence: TGTGCCAGCAGCTTATTGGGGACAGGCTTTAATGAAAAACTGTTTTTT.

V gene TRBV12-3 or TRBV12-4 combines with J gene TRBJ1-1; weak D call: TRBD1 (6 bases). V lost 5 bases and J lost 2, with 9 bases in between. This CDR3 spans 13 amino acids. Written as DNA, the CDR3 is TGTGCCAGCAGTATCAGGGGTAACACTGAAGCTTTCTTT. Its protein product is CASSIRGNTEAFF.

V usage is TRBV11-1 and J usage is TRBJ1-6, with D perhaps TRBD1 (6 bases). The CDR3 runs to 15 residues. Germline values: CDR1 SGHAT, CDR2 FQDESV (reference sequence). Trimming stripped 4 bases from V and 10 bases from J, with 17 bases between. The CDR3, as DNA: TGTGCCAGCAGCTCCAGAGCGGGGGGCGAATCACCCCTCCACTTT. Its protein is CASSSRAGGESPLHF.

This chain uses TRBV27 with TRBJ1-4; no firm D call. V lost 2 bases to trimming and J lost 7 bases, with 23 bases between them. The germline CDR1 and CDR2 sequences are MNHEY and SMNVEV (reference sequence). This CDR3 contains 18 residues. The CDR3 region is CASSLRSRSRAVVEKLFF. The DNA for the CDR3 is TGTGCCAGCAGTTTAAGGTCGAGGTCTAGGGCTGTAGTTGAAAAACTGTTTTTT.

The chain links TRBV6-5 to TRBJ1-2; D ambiguous. The CDR3 sequence is 12 residues long. CDR1 is MNHEY, CDR2 SVGAGI, per germline. V was shortened by 5 bases and J by 4 bases, with 8 bases between the two germline ends. CDR3 amino acids: CASSPRGYGYTF. Here the CDR3 DNA reads TGTGCCAGCAGTCCCCGGGGCTATGGCTACACCTTC.